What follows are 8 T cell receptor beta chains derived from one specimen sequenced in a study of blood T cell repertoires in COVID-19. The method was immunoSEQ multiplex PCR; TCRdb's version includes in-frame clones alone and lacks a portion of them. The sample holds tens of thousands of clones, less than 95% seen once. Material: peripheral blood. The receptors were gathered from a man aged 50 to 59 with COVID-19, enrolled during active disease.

The CDR3 region is CASSLTDRETQYF. The DNA for the CDR3 is TGTGCCAGCAGCTTGACGGACAGGGAGACCCAGTACTTC. The J gene is TRBJ2-5, the V gene TRBV5-5; 7 nucleotides agree with TRBD1. The CDR3 runs to 13 residues. In germline, CDR1 is SGHKS, CDR2 YYEKEE (reference sequence). V lost 1 base to trimming and J lost 5 bases; unmatched junction nucleotides: 2.

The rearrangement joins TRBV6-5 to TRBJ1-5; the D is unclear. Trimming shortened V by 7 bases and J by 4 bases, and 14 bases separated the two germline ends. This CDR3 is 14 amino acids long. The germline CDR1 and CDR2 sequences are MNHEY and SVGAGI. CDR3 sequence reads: CASNPDGGNQPQHF. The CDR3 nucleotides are TGTGCCAGCAACCCGGACGGAGGTAATCAGCCCCAGCATTTT.

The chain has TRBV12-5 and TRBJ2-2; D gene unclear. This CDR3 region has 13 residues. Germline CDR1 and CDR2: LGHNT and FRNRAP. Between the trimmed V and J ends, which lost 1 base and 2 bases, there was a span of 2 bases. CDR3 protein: CASGLANTGELFF. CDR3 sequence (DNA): TGTGCTAGTGGTTTGGCTAACACCGGGGAGCTGTTTTTT.

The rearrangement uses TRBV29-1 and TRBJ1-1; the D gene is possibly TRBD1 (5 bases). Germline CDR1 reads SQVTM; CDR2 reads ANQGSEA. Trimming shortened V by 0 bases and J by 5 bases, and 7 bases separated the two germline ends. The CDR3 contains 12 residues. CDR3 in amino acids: CSVEETATEAFF. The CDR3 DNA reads TGCAGCGTTGAAGAGACAGCAACTGAAGCTTTCTTT.

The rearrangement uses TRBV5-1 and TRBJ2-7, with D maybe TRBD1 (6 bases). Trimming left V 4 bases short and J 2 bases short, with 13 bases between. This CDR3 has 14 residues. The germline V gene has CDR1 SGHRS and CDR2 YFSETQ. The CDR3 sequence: CASSHGQTAYEQYF. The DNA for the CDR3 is TGCGCCAGCAGCCACGGACAGACCGCCTACGAGCAGTACTTC. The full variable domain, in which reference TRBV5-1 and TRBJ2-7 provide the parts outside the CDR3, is KAGVTQTPRYLIKTRGQQVTLSCSPISGHRSVSWYQQTPGQGLQFLFEYFSETQRNKGNFPGRFSGRQFSNSRSEMNVSTLELGDSALYLCASSHGQTAYEQYFGPGTRLTVT.

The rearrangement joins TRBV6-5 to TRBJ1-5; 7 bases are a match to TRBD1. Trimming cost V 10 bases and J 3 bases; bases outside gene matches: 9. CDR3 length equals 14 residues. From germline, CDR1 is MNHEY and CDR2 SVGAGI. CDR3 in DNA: TGTGCCACCCAACAGGGGCAGGTCAATCAGCCCCAGCATTTT. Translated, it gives CATQQGQVNQPQHF.

In nucleotides, the CDR3 is TGCAGCGTTGAAGGTCAGGGGGTTAGCAATCAGCCCCAGCATTTT. Translated: CSVEGQGVSNQPQHF. The genes are TRBV29-1 and TRBJ1-5, with TRBD1 matching over 7 bases. Germline values: CDR1 SQVTM, CDR2 ANQGSEA. The CDR3 extends over 15 amino acids. J was trimmed by 0 bases and V by 1 base; bases with no gene match: 3.

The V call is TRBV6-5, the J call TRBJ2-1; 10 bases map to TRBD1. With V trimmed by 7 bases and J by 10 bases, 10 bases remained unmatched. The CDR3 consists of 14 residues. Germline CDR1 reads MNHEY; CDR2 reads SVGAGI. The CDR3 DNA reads TGTGCCAGCAATCCGGGGGACAGGGGAAGGGAGCAGTTCTTC. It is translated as CASNPGDRGREQFF.